This T cell receptor beta chain comes out of a study of graft-versus-host responses after intestinal transplantation. Across the whole study: All recipients were given anti-thymocyte globulin induction, and tacrolimus and steroids were then administered for about three years. Study conclusions and caveats: Peak GvH clone levels in circulation were associated with early post-transplant HvG declines. Graft-donor T cell macrochimerism in patients accompanied high graft-versus-host to host-versus-graft clonal ratios in allografts.

About this clone: Its antigen is not known.

The method was immunoSEQ multiplex PCR; TCRdb's version includes in-frame clones alone and lacks a portion of them. This sample has approximately 9,400 clones, with approximately 90% found just once. The source is a human patient who received an intestinal transplant, so some T cells may come from the graft donor. The source was PBMCs, collected about 250 days after intestinal transplant.

CDR3 sequence reads: CASSLGVTYEQYF. In DNA form, the CDR3 reads TGTGCCAGCAGCTTAGGGGTCACCTACGAGCAGTACTTC. The chain carries TRBV11-2 and TRBJ2-7; no clear D. Per germline, CDR1 SGHAT and CDR2 FQNNGV. This CDR3 is built from 13 residues. Trimming left V 1 base short and J 2 bases short, with 6 bases between.